This T cell receptor (beta chain) emerged from a study of beta chain features in type 1 diabetes. About this clone: Antigen unknown.

Isolated RNA was reverse transcribed in full, so expressed TCRB transcripts were sequenced. Reads averaged about 1 million for stem cell-like memory T cell samples. Generated by immunoSEQ multiplex PCR, the TCRdb table keeps only in-frame clones and is missing some. The table records 40,000 to 55,000 clones, 35% to 55% of them present only once. Study-wide findings and caveats: For type 1 diabetes patients, VDJ junctions showed fewer insertions and more deletions. TCRB CDR3s were moderately but significantly shorter in Type 1 diabetes patients in all four CD4+ subsets. HLA effects on TCRB rearrangement stayed unresolved here.

Per the germline V gene, CDR1 is SGHTA and CDR2 is FQGNSA. Trimming at V came to 2 bases and at J to 7 bases, leaving 3 bases not matched to a gene. This CDR3 is 14 amino acids long. The sequence derives from a man aged 30 to 45 with type 1 diabetes. What was sequenced was stem cell memory CD4+ T cells from blood. The chain has TRBV7-2 and TRBJ2-3; 10 positions match TRBD2. The CDR3 DNA reads as TGTGCCAGCAGCTTACTAGCGGGAGCCTATACGCAGTATTTT. It codes for CASSLLAGAYTQYF.